This TCR beta chain was profiled in a study of molecular identifiers for immune sequencing clone quantification. Study overall: Within a replicate experiment, RNA obtained from either about 20,000 or 100,000 naive CD8 cells was divided into five aliquots, and four of those aliquots were then sequenced. Findings and caveats of the study: Spiked-in Jurkat TCR RNA corresponding to one cell was reported as detectable against about 1 million naive cells. Over 99% of CMV-specific effector molecules, but under 1% of naive ones, were in clones above 20 copies.

This clonotype was picked up many times. Its antigen is unidentified. TCRdb re-derived calls from the PCR reads in MiXCR, one entry per CDR3 protein. The sample shows 300,000 to 350,000 distinct CDR3 sequences, 20% to 25% of them seen only once. Per the germline V gene, CDR1 is SNHLY and CDR2 is FYNNEI. The CDR3 has 13 residues. V lost 6 bases to trimming and J lost 8 bases; unmatched junction nucleotides: 7. Preparation of naive CD8 libraries involved about 19,000 to 1,100,000 sorted cells and 10%, 30% or 50% RNA. Sample: naive CD8+ T cells from blood, with Jurkat cell RNA spiked in. Subset here: FACS-sorted CD8+CD4-CCR7+CD45RA+ naive T cells. The chain couples TRBV2 to TRBJ2-3, with 8 positions matching TRBD1. The sequence derives from a human donor in good health. Some libraries in this study had Jurkat cell RNA spiked in. The chain's CDR3 is CASRDGTGFTQYF. The CDR3 bases are TGTGCCAGCAGGGATGGGACAGGCTTTACGCAGTATTTT.